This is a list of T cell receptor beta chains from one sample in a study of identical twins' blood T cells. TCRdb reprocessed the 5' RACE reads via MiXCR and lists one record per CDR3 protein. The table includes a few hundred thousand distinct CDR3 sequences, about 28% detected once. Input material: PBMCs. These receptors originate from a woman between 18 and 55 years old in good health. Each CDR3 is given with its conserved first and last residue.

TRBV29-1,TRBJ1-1,CSVEQGLGTEAFF
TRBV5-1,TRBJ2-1,CSSSAGTSGYNEQFF
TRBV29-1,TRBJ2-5,CSVEVSWGETQYF
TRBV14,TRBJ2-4,CASSQRGMGDIQYF
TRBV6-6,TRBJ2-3,CASQSGDTQYF
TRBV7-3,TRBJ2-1,CASSLLTGSSYNEQFF
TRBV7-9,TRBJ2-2,CASSPGLAGLLSNTGELFF
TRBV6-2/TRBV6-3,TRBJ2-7,CASSYPGQEISYEQYF
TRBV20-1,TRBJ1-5,CSARDRRGGNQPQHF
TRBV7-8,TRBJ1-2,CASSTGTGLEGYTF
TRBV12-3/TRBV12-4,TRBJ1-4,CASSYDTGETNEKLFF
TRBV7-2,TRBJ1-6,CASSFKPASPLHF
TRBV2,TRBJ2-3,CASSEQYTDTQYF
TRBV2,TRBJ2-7,CASSQRQGVCEQYF
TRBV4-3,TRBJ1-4,CASSRKDRGNEKLFF
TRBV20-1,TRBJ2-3,CSATTSTDTQYF
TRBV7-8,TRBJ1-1,CASSLGDKPNTEAFF
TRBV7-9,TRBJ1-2,CASNKPRGHYGYTF
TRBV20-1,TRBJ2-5,CSGETSGRKTQYF
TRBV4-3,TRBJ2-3,CASRQGIGTDTQYF
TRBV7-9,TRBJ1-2,CASSLVRGNYGYTF
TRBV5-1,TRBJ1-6,CASSGGTANSPLHF
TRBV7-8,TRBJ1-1,CASTPLSGNTEAFF
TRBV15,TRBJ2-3,CATSRLTQDTQYF
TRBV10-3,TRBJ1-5,CAISEGSGSNQPQHF
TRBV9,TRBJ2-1,CASSGRRGHNEQFF
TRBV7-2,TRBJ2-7,CASSLVPSGVSEQYF
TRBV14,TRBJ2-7,CASSQGPMGGQYF
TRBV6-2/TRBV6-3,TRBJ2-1,CASSSVDRENEQFF
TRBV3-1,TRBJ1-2,CASSRTGFDYGYTF
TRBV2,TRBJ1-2,CASSEIASGYTF
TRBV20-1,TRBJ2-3,CSARSGSYTDTQYF
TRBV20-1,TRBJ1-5,CSASYGQPQHF
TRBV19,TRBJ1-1,CASSPGTSEAFF
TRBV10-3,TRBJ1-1,CAITESMNTEAFF
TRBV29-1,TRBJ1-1,CSVGEGYTEAFF
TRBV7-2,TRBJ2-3,CASSWGTADTQYF
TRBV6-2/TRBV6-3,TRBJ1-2,CASDYTGFNGYTF
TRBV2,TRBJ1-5,CASSGPGTGNQPQHF
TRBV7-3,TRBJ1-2,CASSLPGGKDNYGNTF
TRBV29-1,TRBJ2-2,CSAQGPTGELFF
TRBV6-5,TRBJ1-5,CASSPGTGKGDQPQHF
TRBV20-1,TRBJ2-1,CSARGLANEQFF
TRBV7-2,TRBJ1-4,CASSLVSGGFEKLFF
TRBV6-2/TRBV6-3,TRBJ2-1,CASSYGGTSGREFF
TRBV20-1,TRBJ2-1,CSASDLTGGPFEQFF
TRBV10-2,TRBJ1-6,CASRIQGVAASPLHF
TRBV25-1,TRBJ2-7,CASRTGTGSYEQYF